The following is a TCR beta chain sequence with its context. This record comes from a study of shared clonotypes between healthy human individuals. Each PCR replicate from the sorted subsets contained about 200 ng DNA, which is about 31,000 T cell genomes. Assay: immunoSEQ multiplex PCR; the TCRdb copy retains only in-frame clones and omits some. The table shows roughly 1,600,000 clones, with 98% occurring only once. Germline assignment: CDR1 ENHRY and CDR2 SYGVKD. The CDR3 runs 15 residues. V was trimmed by 7 bases and J by 6 bases, leaving 21 bases between them. Recent vaccinations or acute infections were absent in the healthy HIV-negative adult donors.

This chain uses TRBV10-3 with TRBJ1-1; possible D gene TRBD1, 6 bases. The source is a man aged 25 to 45 in good health. The sequencing sample was made of naive CD4+ T cells sorted from blood. Subset in this sample: CD45RA+ positively selected. The CDR3 coding sequence is TGTGCCATCAAGGACAGACGCGGGATTAATGCTGAAGCTTTCTTT. This sequence encodes CAIKDRRGINAEAFF.